Detailed here is one T cell receptor beta chain. Its antigen is undetermined. The PCR contained 60 Vbeta and 13 Jbeta primers. Method: immunoSEQ multiplex PCR; TCRdb's copy keeps in-frame clones and lacks some. The table records around 150,000 clones, approximately 86% of them present only once. This record comes from a study of cytomegalovirus exposure and HLA in healthy donors. Notes on the study in general: The authors listed approximately 160 TCR beta chains as cytomegalovirus-associated. The productive fraction for most TCR beta V segments was about 87% or about 30% in an earlier analysis. Association of roughly 17,000 TCR beta sequences with HLA alleles was found at 0.05 false discovery rate in a later analysis. Later analysis associated a missense DCLRE1C variant with TCR beta V- and J-gene trimming.

Germline values: CDR1 SGHRS, CDR2 YFSETQ. This CDR3 is 15 amino acids long. The V and J ends lost 7 bases and 1 base, in that order; junction bases with no gene match: 6. V usage is TRBV5-1 and J usage is TRBJ2-2, with TRBD1 matching over 8 bases. The source is a woman between 18 and 29 years old in good health and CMV-seronegative. Sequenced input: PBMCs. CDR3 DNA: TGCGCCAGCGGACCCGGGACAGGGAACACCGGGGAGCTGTTTTTT. Protein: CASGPGTGNTGELFF.